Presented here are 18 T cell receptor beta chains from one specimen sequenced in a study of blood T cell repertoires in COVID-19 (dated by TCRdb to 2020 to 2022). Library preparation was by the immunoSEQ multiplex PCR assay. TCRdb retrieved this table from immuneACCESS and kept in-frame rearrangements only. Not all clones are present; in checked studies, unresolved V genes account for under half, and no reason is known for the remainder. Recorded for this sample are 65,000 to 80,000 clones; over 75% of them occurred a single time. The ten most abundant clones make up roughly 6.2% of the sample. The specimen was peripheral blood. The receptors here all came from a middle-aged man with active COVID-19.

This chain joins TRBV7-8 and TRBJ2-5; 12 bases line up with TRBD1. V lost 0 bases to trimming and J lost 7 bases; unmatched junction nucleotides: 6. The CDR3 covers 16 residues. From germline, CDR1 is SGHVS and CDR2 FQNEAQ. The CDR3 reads CASSLARGQGAGTQYF. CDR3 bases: TGTGCCAGCAGCTTAGCGCGGGGACAGGGGGCAGGGACCCAGTACTTC.

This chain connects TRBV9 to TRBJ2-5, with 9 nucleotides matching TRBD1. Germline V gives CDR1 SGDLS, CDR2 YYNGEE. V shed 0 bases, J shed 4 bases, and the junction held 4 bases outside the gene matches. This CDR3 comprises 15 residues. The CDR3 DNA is TGTGCCAGCAGCGTAGGGACAGGGGAGACAGAGACCCAGTACTTC. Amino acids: CASSVGTGETETQYF.

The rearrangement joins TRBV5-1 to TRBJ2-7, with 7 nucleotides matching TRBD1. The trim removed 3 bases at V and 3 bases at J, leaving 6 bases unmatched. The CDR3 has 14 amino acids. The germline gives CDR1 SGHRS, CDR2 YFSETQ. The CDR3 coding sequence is TGCGCCAGCAGCTCAACGGGACAGAACTACGAGCAGTACTTC. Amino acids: CASSSTGQNYEQYF. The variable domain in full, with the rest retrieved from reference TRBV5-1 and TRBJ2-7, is KAGVTQTPRYLIKTRGQQVTLSCSPISGHRSVSWYQQTPGQGLQFLFEYFSETQRNKGNFPGRFSGRQFSNSRSEMNVSTLELGDSALYLCASSSTGQNYEQYFGPGTRLTVT.

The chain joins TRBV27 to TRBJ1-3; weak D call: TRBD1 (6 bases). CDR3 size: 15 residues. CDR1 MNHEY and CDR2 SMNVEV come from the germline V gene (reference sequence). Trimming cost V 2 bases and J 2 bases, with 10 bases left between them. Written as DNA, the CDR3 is TGTGCCAGCAGTTTAGGGGGCGCGACTGGAAACACCATATATTTT. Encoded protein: CASSLGGATGNTIYF.

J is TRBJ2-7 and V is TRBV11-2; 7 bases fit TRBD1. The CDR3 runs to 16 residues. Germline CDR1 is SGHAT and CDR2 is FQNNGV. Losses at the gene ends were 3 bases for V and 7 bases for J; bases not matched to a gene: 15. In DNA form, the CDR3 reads TGTGCCAGCAGCTTGCTTGACGGGACAGCCCTGTCTGAGCAGTACTTC. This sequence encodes CASSLLDGTALSEQYF.

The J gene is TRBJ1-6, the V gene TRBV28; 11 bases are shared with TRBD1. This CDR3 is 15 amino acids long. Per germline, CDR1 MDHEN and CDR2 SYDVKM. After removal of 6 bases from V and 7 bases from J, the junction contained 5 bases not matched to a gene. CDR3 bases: TGTGCCAGCAGCCCCGGGACAGGGGGGAATTCACCCCTCCACTTT. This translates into CASSPGTGGNSPLHF. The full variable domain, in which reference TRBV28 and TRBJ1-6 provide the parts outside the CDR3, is DVKVTQSSRYLVKRTGEKVFLECVQDMDHENMFWYRQDPGLGLRLIYFSYDVKMKEKGDIPEGYSVSREKKERFSLILESASTNQTSMYLCASSPGTGGNSPLHFGNGTRLTVT.

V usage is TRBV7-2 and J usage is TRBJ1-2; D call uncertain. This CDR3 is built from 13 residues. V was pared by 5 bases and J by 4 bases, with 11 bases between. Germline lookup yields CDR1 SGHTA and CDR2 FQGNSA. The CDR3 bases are TGTGCCAGCAGCGTCTTGGCTAGCTATGGCTACACCTTC. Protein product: CASSVLASYGYTF. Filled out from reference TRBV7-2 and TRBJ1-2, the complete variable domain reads GAGVSQSPSNKVTEKGKDVELRCDPISGHTALYWYRQSLGQGLEFLIYFQGNSAPDKSGLPSDRFSAERTGGSVSTLTIQRTQQEDSAVYLCASSVLASYGYTFGSGTRLTVV.

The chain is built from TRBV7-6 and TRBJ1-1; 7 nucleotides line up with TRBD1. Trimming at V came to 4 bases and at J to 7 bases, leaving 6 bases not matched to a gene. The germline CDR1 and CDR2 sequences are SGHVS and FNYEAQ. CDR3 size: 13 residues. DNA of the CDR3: TGTGCCAGCAGCTCAAGCCGGGACAGTGAAGCTTTCTTT. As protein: CASSSSRDSEAFF.

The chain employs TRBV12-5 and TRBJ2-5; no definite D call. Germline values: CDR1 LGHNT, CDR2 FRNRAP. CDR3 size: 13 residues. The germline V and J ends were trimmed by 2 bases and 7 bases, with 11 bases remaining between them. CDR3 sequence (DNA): TGTGCTAGTGGTTTGAGACTTTCCGGGACCCAGTACTTC. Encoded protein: CASGLRLSGTQYF.

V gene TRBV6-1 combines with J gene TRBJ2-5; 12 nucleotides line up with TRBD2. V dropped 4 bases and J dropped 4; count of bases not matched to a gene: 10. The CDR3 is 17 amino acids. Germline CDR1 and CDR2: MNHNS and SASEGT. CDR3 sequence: CASSGLLAGGSSETQYF. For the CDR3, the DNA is TGTGCCAGCAGTGGACTACTAGCGGGAGGATCTTCAGAGACCCAGTACTTC.

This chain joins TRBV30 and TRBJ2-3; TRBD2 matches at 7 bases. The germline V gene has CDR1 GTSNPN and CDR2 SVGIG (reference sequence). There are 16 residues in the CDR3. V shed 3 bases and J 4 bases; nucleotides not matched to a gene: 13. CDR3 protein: CAWRLQGAGTSDTQYF. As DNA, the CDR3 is TGTGCCTGGAGGCTTCAGGGAGCGGGGACCTCAGATACGCAGTATTTT.

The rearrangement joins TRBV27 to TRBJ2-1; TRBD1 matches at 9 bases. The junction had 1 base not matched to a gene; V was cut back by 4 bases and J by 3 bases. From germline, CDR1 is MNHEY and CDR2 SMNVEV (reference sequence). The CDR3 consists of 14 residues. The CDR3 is CASSWTGDYNEQFF. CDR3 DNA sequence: TGTGCCAGCAGTTGGACAGGGGACTACAATGAGCAGTTCTTC.

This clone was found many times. CDR3 loop: CASGDRGPNQPQHF. CDR3 sequence (DNA): TGTGCCAGCGGCGACAGGGGGCCCAATCAGCCCCAGCATTTT. This chain connects TRBV27 to TRBJ1-5; 10 nucleotides align to TRBD1. The V gene end was trimmed by 8 bases and the J gene end by 3 bases; junction bases not matched to a gene: 4. This CDR3 is 14 amino acids long. The germline V gene encodes CDR1 MNHEY and CDR2 SMNVEV (reference sequence).

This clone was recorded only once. The CDR3 DNA is TGTGCCAGCAGATGGGGGACATTCATTAGCAATCAGCCCCAGCATTTT. Its translation: CASRWGTFISNQPQHF. The chain links TRBV28 to TRBJ1-5; the D gene is possibly TRBD1 (6 bases). The V and J ends lost 6 bases and 0 bases respectively, with 15 bases between them. The CDR3 runs to 16 residues. Germline CDR1 and CDR2: MDHEN and SYDVKM. Combining the CDR3 with reference TRBV28 and TRBJ1-5 gives the whole variable domain DVKVTQSSRYLVKRTGEKVFLECVQDMDHENMFWYRQDPGLGLRLIYFSYDVKMKEKGDIPEGYSVSREKKERFSLILESASTNQTSMYLCASRWGTFISNQPQHFGDGTRLSIL.

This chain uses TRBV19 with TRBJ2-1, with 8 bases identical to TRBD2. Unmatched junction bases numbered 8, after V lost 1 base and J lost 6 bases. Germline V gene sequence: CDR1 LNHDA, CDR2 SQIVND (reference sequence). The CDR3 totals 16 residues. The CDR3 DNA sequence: TGTGCCAGTAGTATAGCCGAGCGGGGGCTCCTCAATGAGCAGTTCTTC. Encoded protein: CASSIAERGLLNEQFF.

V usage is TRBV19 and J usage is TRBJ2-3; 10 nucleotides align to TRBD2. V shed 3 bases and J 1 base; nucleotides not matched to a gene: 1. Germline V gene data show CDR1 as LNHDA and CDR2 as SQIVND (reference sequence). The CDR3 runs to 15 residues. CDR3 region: CASSMGTSGTDTQYF. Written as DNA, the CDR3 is TGTGCCAGTAGTATGGGGACTAGCGGCACAGATACGCAGTATTTT.

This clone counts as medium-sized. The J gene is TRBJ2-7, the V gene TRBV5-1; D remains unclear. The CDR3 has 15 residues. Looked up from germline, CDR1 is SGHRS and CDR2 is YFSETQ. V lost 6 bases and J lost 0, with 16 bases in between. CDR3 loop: CASTPHSQSSYEQYF. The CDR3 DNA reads TGCGCCAGCACGCCCCACAGTCAGAGCTCCTACGAGCAGTACTTC.

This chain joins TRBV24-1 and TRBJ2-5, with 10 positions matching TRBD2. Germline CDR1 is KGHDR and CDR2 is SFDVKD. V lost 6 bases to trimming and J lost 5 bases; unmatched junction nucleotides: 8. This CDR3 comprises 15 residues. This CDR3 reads CATSSAGGPGETQYF. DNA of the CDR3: TGTGCCACCAGTTCAGCGGGGGGGCCTGGGGAGACCCAGTACTTC.